The 21 T cell receptor beta chains presented below share a single source sample, sequenced in a study of control samples from healthy donors and cancer patients. The protocol was immunoSEQ multiplex PCR, while the TCRdb copy is restricted to in-frame clones and leaves out a portion. The table includes about 76,000 clones, 75% to 90% detected once. Sequencing was carried out using PBMCs. The source of these receptors is a woman aged 45 to 65 with colorectal cancer.

The J gene is TRBJ2-4, the V gene TRBV12-5; 7 bases fit TRBD1. Germline CDR1 is LGHNT and CDR2 is FRNRAP. V was clipped by 5 bases and J by 0 bases; unmatched bases: 7. This CDR3 has 16 amino acids. As DNA, the CDR3 is TGTGCTAGTGGTATTCGGGACAGACTAGCCAAAAACATTCAGTACTTC. It codes for CASGIRDRLAKNIQYF. The variable domain in full, completed from reference TRBV12-5 and TRBJ2-4, reads DARVTQTPRHKVTEMGQEVTMRCQPILGHNTVFWYRQTMMQGLELLAYFRNRAPLDDSGMPKDRFSAEMPDATLATLKIQPSEPRDSAVYFCASGIRDRLAKNIQYFGAGTRLSVL.

The chain links TRBV4-2 to TRBJ1-5; 9 bases are a match to TRBD1. The V segment lost 2 bases and the J segment 5 bases; nucleotides outside the gene matches: 7. CDR1 and CDR2 from the germline V gene are LGHNA and YNFKEQ. The CDR3 covers 16 residues. In nucleotides, the CDR3 is TGTGCCAGCAGCCAAAGTGACAGGGGGTCTGATCAGCCCCAGCATTTT. Translation gives CASSQSDRGSDQPQHF.

J is TRBJ1-2 and V is TRBV5-6; 9 positions agree with TRBD1. Germline trimming cut 6 bases from V and 1 base from J; bases unmatched to any gene: 4. This CDR3 is 14 amino acids long. Per the germline V gene, CDR1 is SGHDT and CDR2 is YYEEEE. DNA for the CDR3: TGTGCCAGCACCTCGGGACAGGGTAACTATGGCTACACCTTC. It codes for CASTSGQGNYGYTF.

The chain couples TRBV27 to TRBJ1-2; 11 nucleotides align to TRBD1. Per the germline V gene, CDR1 is MNHEY and CDR2 is SMNVEV (reference sequence). V was clipped by 7 bases and J by 4 bases; unmatched bases: 11. The CDR3 has 16 amino acids. The CDR3 sequence is CASKGQGAGGGYGYTF. The CDR3 coding sequence is TGTGCCAGCAAAGGACAGGGGGCAGGAGGGGGCTATGGCTACACCTTC.

The rearrangement links TRBV21-1 to TRBJ1-6; the D call of TRBD1 is as the table states it, not checked on the DNA. TRBV21-1 counts as a pseudogene. The CDR3 runs 14 residues. CDR3 region: CASRDGQGNSPLHF. The CDR3 region has the DNA TGTGCCAGCAGGGACGGACAGGGGAATTCACCCCTCCACTTT.

The chain couples TRBV18 to TRBJ2-5; TRBD1 matches at 8 bases. From germline, CDR1 is KGHSH and CDR2 LQKENI. The CDR3 is made up of 13 amino acids. The V segment lost 5 bases and the J segment 3 bases; nucleotides outside the gene matches: 2. The CDR3 loop is CASSKGQEETQYF. The CDR3 DNA follows: TGTGCCAGCTCAAAGGGACAGGAAGAGACCCAGTACTTC.

The J gene is TRBJ2-5, the V gene TRBV4-2; 10 nucleotides match TRBD2. Germline trimming cut 3 bases from V and 2 bases from J; bases unmatched to any gene: 6. This CDR3 has 16 amino acids. Germline CDR1 is LGHNA and CDR2 is YNFKEQ. The CDR3 protein is CASSHRTSGVQETQYF. As DNA, the CDR3 is TGTGCCAGCAGCCATAGAACTAGCGGGGTACAAGAGACCCAGTACTTC.

The J gene is TRBJ2-5, the V gene TRBV6-2 or TRBV6-3; D is uncertain. V was cut by 0 bases and J by 0 bases, with 8 bases left in between. The CDR3 runs 15 residues. CDR1 MNHEY and CDR2 SVGEGT come from the germline V gene. CDR3 residues: CASSYSVADQETQYF. The CDR3 DNA follows: TGTGCCAGCAGTTACTCCGTGGCGGACCAAGAGACCCAGTACTTC.

The chain couples TRBV4-1 to TRBJ2-2; unclear D gene. Trimming cost V 0 bases and J 7 bases, with 9 bases left between them. The CDR3 sequence is 14 residues long. Germline V gene lookup returns CDR1 MGHRA and CDR2 YSYEKL. The CDR3 sequence: CASSQDGVFGELFF. DNA for the CDR3: TGCGCCAGCAGCCAAGACGGAGTTTTCGGGGAGCTGTTTTTT.

The genes are TRBV3-1 (or the pseudogene TRBV3-2) and TRBJ1-2; 7 nucleotides match TRBD1. The CDR3 spans 15 residues. Unmatched junction bases numbered 6, after V lost 3 bases and J lost 2 bases. CDR1 is LGHDT and CDR2 is YNNKEL in the germline V gene (reference sequence). As DNA, the CDR3 is TGTGCCAGCAGCCAGCTGAGGGACAGAAACTATGGCTACACCTTC. This sequence encodes CASSQLRDRNYGYTF.

The chain recombines TRBV7-8 with TRBJ2-7, with 7 bases fitting TRBD1. V shed 1 base and J 6 bases; nucleotides not matched to a gene: 6. The CDR3 length is 14 residues. Germline V lookup: CDR1 SGHVS, CDR2 FQNEAQ. The CDR3 loop is CASSLVTGTGEQYV. The CDR3, as DNA: TGTGCCAGCAGCTTAGTGACAGGGACGGGCGAGCAGTACGTC.

J is TRBJ2-2 and V is TRBV7-9, with D perhaps given as TRBD1 or TRBD2 (6 bases each). Trimming removed 5 bases from V and 5 bases from J, with 21 bases in between. This CDR3 comprises 17 residues. The V gene's germline CDR1 is SEHNR and CDR2 FQNEAQ (reference sequence). CDR3 sequence reads: CASSPPATGTGTGELFF. The DNA for the CDR3 is TGTGCCAGCAGCCCTCCTGCCACAGGGACTGGGACCGGGGAGCTGTTTTTT.

J is TRBJ2-1 and V is TRBV5-6; 9 bases fit TRBD1. CDR1 is SGHDT and CDR2 is YYEEEE in the germline V gene. V dropped 2 bases and J dropped 0; count of bases not matched to a gene: 0. The CDR3 has 15 amino acids. The CDR3 region is CASSLQGASYNEQFF. The CDR3 DNA reads as TGTGCCAGCAGCTTACAGGGGGCCTCCTACAATGAGCAGTTCTTC.

The chain links TRBV4-3 to TRBJ2-3; D gene uncertain. Trimming pared 3 bases from V and 3 bases from J, leaving 10 bases between. Germline V lookup: CDR1 LGHNA, CDR2 YSLEER. This CDR3 contains 14 residues. This CDR3 is CASSQTWRTDTQYF. Here the CDR3 DNA reads TGCGCCAGCAGCCAGACGTGGCGGACAGATACGCAGTATTTT.

The genes are TRBV19 and TRBJ1-1; D might be TRBD1 (5 bases). V dropped 4 bases and J dropped 7 bases, with 22 bases sitting between them. Germline V gene data show CDR1 as LNHDA and CDR2 as SQIVND (reference sequence). This CDR3 comprises 16 residues. The CDR3 protein is CASSRAEATAELEAFF. The CDR3 bases are TGTGCCAGTAGTAGGGCAGAGGCGACAGCGGAGCTTGAAGCTTTCTTT. Together with reference TRBV19 and TRBJ1-1, the CDR3 gives the full variable domain: DGGITQSPKYLFRKEGQNVTLSCEQNLNHDAMYWYRQDPGQGLRLIYYSQIVNDFQKGDIAEGYSVSREKKESFPLTVTSAQKNPTAFYLCASSRAEATAELEAFFGQGTRLTVV.

Judged by abundance, this clone is medium-sized. The rearrangement uses TRBV28 and TRBJ2-2; D unresolved. Germline V gene lookup returns CDR1 MDHEN and CDR2 SYDVKM. CDR3 length equals 12 residues. Deletions cut 6 bases from V and 5 bases from J, with 7 bases between. The CDR3 DNA reads TGTGCCAGCAGCAAGACTACCGGGGAGCTGTTTTTT. The encoded protein is CASSKTTGELFF.

Remarks on this clone: Relative to the germline gene, one junction end is altered; a read error may explain this. The V call is TRBV6-5, the J call TRBJ2-1, with D possibly matching TRBD1 (7 bases). The CDR3 totals 15 residues. CDR1 is MNHEY, CDR2 SVGAGI, per germline. DNA for the CDR3: TGTGCCAGCAGTTCCGAGGGGGCCGGCGGGAATGAGCAGCTCTTC. It specifies CASSSEGAGGNEQLF.

As concerns this clone: The same CDR3 can be traced to other DNA sequences in this sample. The rearrangement links TRBV7-2 to TRBJ1-6; 7 bases map to TRBD1. The CDR3 loop spans 14 amino acids. J lost 8 bases, V lost 2 bases, and 3 bases had no gene match. Germline loops: CDR1 SGHTA, CDR2 FQGNSA. The CDR3: CASSLRGLDSPLHF. CDR3 bases: TGTGCCAGCAGCTTAAGGGGGCTGGATTCACCCCTCCACTTT.

The chain uses TRBV2 and TRBJ1-2, with 7 positions matching TRBD1. V was pared by 6 bases and J by 2 bases, with 3 bases of the junction left unmatched. Germline lookup yields CDR1 SNHLY and CDR2 FYNNEI. The CDR3 runs 13 residues. The CDR3, as DNA: TGTGCCAGCAGCCCGGGACAGAACTATGGCTACACCTTC. Translated: CASSPGQNYGYTF.

CDR3 bases: TGTGCCAGCAGCTTGGATCCGGGGGGGGACTACAATGAGCAGTTCTTC. Residues: CASSLDPGGDYNEQFF. The J gene is TRBJ2-1, the V gene TRBV5-4; 8 bases are a match to TRBD2. With 0 bases clipped from V and 3 bases from J, the junction kept 5 bases outside the gene matches. CDR3 length: 16 residues. CDR1 and CDR2 from the germline V gene are SGHNT and YYREEE (reference sequence).

This chain links TRBV10-2 with TRBJ1-2; tentatively, D is TRBD1 (6 bases). V was trimmed by 3 bases and J by 7 bases, leaving 18 bases between them. The CDR3 has 15 residues. The germline V gene encodes CDR1 WSHSY and CDR2 SAAADI. CDR3 bases: TGCGCCAGCAGTGACCGGGGGGCGAAAAGGTCTGGCTACACCTTC. It translates to CASSDRGAKRSGYTF.